This T cell receptor (beta chain) was found in a study of OX40 agonist ivuxolimab in advanced cancers. Findings and caveats of the study: Some nonresponders likewise displayed low normalized T-cell clonal expansion. There were, on average, more expanded clones in CD8+ T cells than in CD4+. The investigators did not determine what antigen specificity the expanded peripheral T cells had.

Libraries were prepared by immunoSEQ multiplex PCR; TCRdb keeps only in-frame clonotypes and omits some of them. The sample has fewer than 55,000 clones; over 70% are singletons. This CDR3 contains 18 residues. A few counts support this clone. Its antigen remains unidentified. This chain connects TRBV12-2 to TRBJ1-2. TRBV12-2 is a listed pseudogene. The clonotype was recovered from an adult with an advanced solid tumor such as melanoma, head and neck, liver or kidney cancer. The sequenced sample was CD4+ or CD8+ T cells sorted from blood, obtained in a trial of the OX40 agonist ivuxolimab. As DNA, the CDR3 is TGTGCAAGTCGCTTAGTGGGTTTTTTCGGGGAAAGTAGCTATGGCTACACCTTC. This gives the protein CASRLVGFFGESSYGYTF.